These 17 T cell receptor beta chains originate from one sample sequenced in a study of blood T cell repertoires in COVID-19 (dated by TCRdb to about 2020). The protocol used for the library was the immunoSEQ multiplex PCR assay. TCRdb stores this immuneACCESS table with in-frame sequences only. Part of the clones is absent; in the studies checked, under half of the shortfall reflects unresolved V genes, and no reason is known for the rest. The sample table records 150,000 or so clones; about three quarters of these occur just once. The ten largest account for approximately 1.8% of the sample. Input material: peripheral blood. These receptors were taken from a man at least 80 years old with acute or convalescent COVID-19.

The V gene is TRBV2, the J gene TRBJ2-1; D ambiguous. The germline gives CDR1 SNHLY, CDR2 FYNNEI. The germline V and J ends were trimmed by 1 base and 5 bases, with 15 bases remaining between them. The CDR3 sequence is 16 residues long. CDR3 in DNA: TGTGCCAGCAGTGAAGTTGTTTTCCAGGAAGACAATGAGCAGTTCTTC. Translation gives CASSEVVFQEDNEQFF.

Remarks on this clone: The same CDR3 is also encoded by other DNA sequences in this sample. The V gene is TRBV5-1, the J gene TRBJ2-3; D unclear. The V end lost 5 bases, the J end lost 6 bases, and 10 bases lay between the germline ends. Germline values: CDR1 SGHRS, CDR2 YFSETQ. The CDR3 is made up of 12 amino acids. CDR3 amino acids: CASSEPGDTQYF. In nucleotides, the CDR3 is TGCGCCAGCAGTGAACCTGGCGATACGCAGTATTTT.

The rearrangement uses TRBV24-1 and TRBJ2-3, with 10 bases identical to TRBD2. Per the germline V gene, CDR1 is KGHDR and CDR2 is SFDVKD. The CDR3 loop spans 15 amino acids. The trim removed 4 bases at V and 5 bases at J, leaving 5 bases unmatched. The CDR3 DNA reads as TGTGCCACCAGTGAAGCGGGACTAGCGATAGATACGCAGTATTTT. Translation: CATSEAGLAIDTQYF.

The sample holds a few counts of this clone. The genes are TRBV4-3 and TRBJ2-7; a weak D match, TRBD1 (6 bases). This CDR3 region has 15 residues. V lost 0 bases to trimming and J lost 3 bases, with 12 bases between them. Germline loops: CDR1 LGHNA, CDR2 YSLEER. In DNA, the CDR3 is TGCGCCAGCAGCCAAGAGCCAGGGGATCACTACGAGCAGTACTTC. Translated: CASSQEPGDHYEQYF.

The chain links TRBV11-2 to TRBJ1-4, with TRBD1 as a possible D gene (5 bases). The CDR3 totals 14 residues. Trimming removed 4 bases from V and 7 bases from J, with 13 bases in between. Germline V gives CDR1 SGHAT, CDR2 FQNNGV. The CDR3 DNA sequence: TGTGCCAGCAGCTCAACTACCGGGGGTGAAAAACTGTTTTTT. This gives the protein CASSSTTGGEKLFF. Full variable domain (rest looked up from reference TRBV11-2 and TRBJ1-4): EAGVAQSPRYKIIEKRQSVAFWCNPISGHATLYWYQQILGQGPKLLIQFQNNGVVDDSQLPKDRFSAERLKGVDSTLKIQPAKLEDSAVYLCASSSTTGGEKLFFGSGTQLSVL.

The chain is built from TRBV7-7 and TRBJ2-1; 9 bases align to TRBD2. Germline V gene lookup returns CDR1 SSHAT and CDR2 FNYEAQ (reference sequence). This CDR3 has 15 amino acids. The trim removed 5 bases at V and 2 bases at J, leaving 4 bases unmatched. The CDR3 sequence is CASSPTSGTYNEQFF. The CDR3 nucleotides are TGTGCCAGCAGCCCGACTAGCGGAACCTACAATGAGCAGTTCTTC.

This sequence joins TRBV18 and TRBJ2-2; 10 bases align to TRBD1. CDR1 and CDR2 (germline): KGHSH, LQKENI. V was pared by 1 base and J by 3 bases, with 20 bases of the junction left unmatched. The CDR3 has 22 amino acids. In DNA form, the CDR3 reads TGTGCCAGCTCACCACGCCGCCAGCTCATACCGGGGGACAGGGGTTACACCGGGGAGCTGTTTTTT. Its protein product is CASSPRRQLIPGDRGYTGELFF.

The chain combines TRBV4-2 with TRBJ2-1; 11 bases are a match to TRBD2. CDR1 is LGHNA and CDR2 is YNFKEQ in the germline V gene. V was clipped by 1 base and J by 15 bases; unmatched bases: 11. The length of the CDR3 is 15 residues. CDR3 loop: CASSQGDSGGARWFF. In DNA form, the CDR3 reads TGTGCCAGCAGCCAAGGGGATAGCGGGGGGGCCCGGTGGTTCTTC.

This clone was observed a few times. The rearrangement links TRBV6-2 or TRBV6-3 to TRBJ2-7, with 8 bases matching TRBD2. Germline lookup yields CDR1 MNHEY and CDR2 SVGEGT. The V and J ends lost 2 bases and 1 base, in that order; junction bases with no gene match: 4. This CDR3 region has 15 residues. CDR3 protein: CASSYGTRNSYEQYV. The DNA of the CDR3 is TGTGCCAGCAGTTACGGGACTAGAAATTCCTACGAGCAGTACGTC.

The genes are TRBV11-2 and TRBJ2-7, with 9 bases lining up with TRBD1. Germline loops: CDR1 SGHAT, CDR2 FQNNGV. This CDR3 comprises 15 residues. The ends lost 5 bases at V and 0 bases at J; junction bases unmatched: 5. CDR3 nucleotide sequence: TGTGCCAGCAGCCCGGGGGACAGGGTCTCCTACGAGCAGTACGTC. It is translated as CASSPGDRVSYEQYV.

The chain uses TRBV5-1 and TRBJ1-5; tentative D call: TRBD1 (5 bases). Trimming stripped 0 bases from V and 0 bases from J, with 7 bases between. The CDR3 totals 15 residues. Germline assignment: CDR1 SGHRS and CDR2 YFSETQ. The chain's CDR3 is CASSLGQSSNQPQHF. The CDR3 DNA reads TGCGCCAGCAGCTTGGGACAGTCTAGCAATCAGCCCCAGCATTTT.

The chain has TRBV3-1 (or the pseudogene TRBV3-2) and TRBJ2-1, with 14 bases fitting TRBD2. This CDR3 comprises 17 residues. Trimming removed 4 bases from V and 2 bases from J; junction bases left unmatched: 4. CDR1 and CDR2 (germline): LGHDT, YNNKEL (reference sequence). Written as DNA, the CDR3 is TGTGCCAGCAGCCCCAGACTAGCGGGGGGGCCCTACAATGAGCAGTTCTTC. It encodes CASSPRLAGGPYNEQFF.

This chain uses TRBV9 with TRBJ1-4, with no clear D. Trimming left V 1 base short and J 8 bases short, with 15 bases between. From germline, CDR1 is SGDLS and CDR2 YYNGEE. The CDR3 runs 15 residues. CDR3 nucleotide sequence: TGTGCCAGCAGCGTAAAGGCAGGAGGGTCCGAAAAACTGTTTTTT. Translating gives CASSVKAGGSEKLFF. The variable domain in full, completed from reference TRBV9 and TRBJ1-4, reads DSGVTQTPKHLITATGQRVTLRCSPRSGDLSVYWYQQSLDQGLQFLIQYYNGEERAKGNILERFSAQQFPDLHSELNLSSLELGDSALYFCASSVKAGGSEKLFFGSGTQLSVL.

This sequence joins TRBV4-2 and TRBJ2-5; possibly TRBD2 for D (6 bases). Germline lookup yields CDR1 LGHNA and CDR2 YNFKEQ. The CDR3 is 15 amino acids. Trimming took 5 bases from V and 5 from J, leaving 18 bases between them. The DNA of the CDR3 is TGTGCCAGCAGCAAAAGGCTGGGGGAGGCGGAGACCCAGTACTTC. It encodes CASSKRLGEAETQYF.

This clone was counted between two and nine times. Other DNA variants within this sample encode the same CDR3. For the CDR3, the DNA is TGTGCCAGCAGTGAAGCCGGAGGGAGCAATCAGCCCCAGCATTTT. Translating gives CASSEAGGSNQPQHF. V usage is TRBV6-1 and J usage is TRBJ1-5; D is uncertain. The V end lost 0 bases, the J end lost 1 base, and 7 bases lay between the germline ends. The CDR3 covers 15 residues. The germline V gene has CDR1 MNHNS and CDR2 SASEGT.

The V and J genes are TRBV7-9 and TRBJ2-1; maybe TRBD2 (6 bases). Trimming removed 5 bases at V and 7 bases at J, with 15 bases between. Germline CDR1 reads SEHNR; CDR2 reads FQNEAQ (reference sequence). The CDR3 loop spans 14 amino acids. CDR3 nucleotide sequence: TGTGCCAGCAGCCCGCGGAGGGGTGTGAATGAGCAGTTCTTC. Translated, it gives CASSPRRGVNEQFF.

This chain links TRBV19 with TRBJ1-6; TRBD1 might be the D (6 bases). Germline V gene lookup returns CDR1 LNHDA and CDR2 SQIVND (reference sequence). The CDR3 covers 15 residues. Trimming left V 6 bases short and J 0 bases short, with 9 bases between. The CDR3 DNA is TGTGCCAGTAGGACAGGTTCCTCCTATAATTCACCCCTCCACTTT. Translation gives CASRTGSSYNSPLHF.